This T cell receptor (beta chain) emerged from a study of cytomegalovirus exposure and HLA in healthy donors. Study summary: An early data release held about 85 million unique TCRs from HLA-typed donors. The study, taken as a whole, reports: Sequence variants that were highly shared formed a cluster that was likely a sequencing artifact. Previously analyzed data showed that most TCR beta V segments were productive at a frequency of about 87% or about 30%. A classifier reportedly called cytomegalovirus status with high sensitivity and specificity.

Trimming took off 4 bases at V and 3 bases at J, with 7 bases between the two ends. This CDR3 region has 12 residues. Germline V gene lookup returns CDR1 SNHLY and CDR2 FYNNEI. Turning to this clone: The antigen remains unidentified.

Primers for the PCR totalled 60 Vbeta and 13 Jbeta. TCRdb keeps only in-frame clones here, not all; method: immunoSEQ multiplex PCR. The profile shows tens of thousands of clones, approximately 80% of them singletons. The chain uses TRBV2 and TRBJ2-7, with a tentative D call TRBD1 (5 bases). The clonotype comes from a woman aged 25 to 45 in good health and CMV-seronegative. The material sequenced was PBMCs. CDR3 sequence (DNA): TGTGCCAGCAGTGTGCAGGGCTACGAGCAGTACTTC. Amino acid sequence: CASSVQGYEQYF.